Below, one T cell receptor (beta chain) is given with its context. The antigen remains unidentified. These data are taken from a study of human T cells and chemical hapten exposure. The study's findings and limits: It was expanded TCRs that formed significantly more large CDR3 similarity clusters than controls did.

The library tagged each cDNA molecule with unique molecular identifiers. In the original processing: Samples contained a median of around 89,000 TCRs, with a range of roughly 23,224 to 700,000. TCRdb called the RACE reads again in MiXCR, with one record for every CDR3 protein. The V and J calls here are based on TCRdb, not the publication. The sample has tens of thousands of distinct CDR3 sequences; 9% to 12% are singletons. CDR1 SQVTM and CDR2 ANQGSEA come from the germline V gene. CDR3 length: 10 residues. Trimming removed 3 bases from V and 5 bases from J, with 2 bases in between. Time point: pre-sensitization, week 0. Documented treatment: therapeutic diphenylcyclopropenone sensitization with weekly scalp DPC. RNA extraction used unfractionated whole blood as the source of total RNA.

The receptor was derived from a middle-aged man with alopecia areata. Some clones in this sample may be carry-over from other donors' samples. J is TRBJ2-4 and V is TRBV29-1; D gene uncertain. The input for sequencing was whole blood, taken in connection with sensitization to the hapten diphenylcyclopropenone (DPC). The CDR3, as DNA: TGCAGCGTTGAGGAAAACATTCAGTACTTC. Amino acids: CSVEENIQYF.